This paragraph covers one TCR beta chain sequence. This CDR3 is 17 amino acids long. Germline trimming cut 4 bases from V and 6 bases from J; bases unmatched to any gene: 13. CDR1 SGHDN and CDR2 FVKESK come from the germline V gene. The data derive from a study of T cell changes during pregnancy in multiple sclerosis. Only in-frame clones appear in the TCRdb table, and some are missing; sequencing was by immunoSEQ multiplex PCR. The sample holds 90,000 or so clones; 91% are singletons and the top ten take under 2%. Sequencing was performed on peripheral blood, taken in the first trimester of pregnancy. The receptor comes from a female donor in good health, enrolled as a control in a pregnancy study. This sequence joins TRBV14 and TRBJ2-3; 10 nucleotides align to TRBD2. CDR3 nucleotides: TGTGCCAGCAGCCCCCTCCCCGGCACTAGCGGGGAGGATACGCAGTATTTT. This sequence encodes CASSPLPGTSGEDTQYF.